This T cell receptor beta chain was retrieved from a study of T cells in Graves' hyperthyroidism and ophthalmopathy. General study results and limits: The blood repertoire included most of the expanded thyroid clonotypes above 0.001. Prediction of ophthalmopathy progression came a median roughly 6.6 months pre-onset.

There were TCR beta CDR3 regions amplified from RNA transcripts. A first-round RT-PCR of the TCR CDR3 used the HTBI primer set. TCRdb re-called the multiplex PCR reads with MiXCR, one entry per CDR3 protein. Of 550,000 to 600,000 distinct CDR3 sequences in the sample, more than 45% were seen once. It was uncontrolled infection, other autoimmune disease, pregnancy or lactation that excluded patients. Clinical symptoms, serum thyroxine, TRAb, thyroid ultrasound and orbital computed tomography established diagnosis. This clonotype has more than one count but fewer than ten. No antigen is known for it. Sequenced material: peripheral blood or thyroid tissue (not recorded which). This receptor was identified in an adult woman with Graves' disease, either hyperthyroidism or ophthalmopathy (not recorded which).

CDR3 amino acids: CASKIQGEGGNTIYF. CDR3 sequence (DNA): TGTGCCAGCAAAATCCAGGGGGAGGGAGGAAACACCATATATTTT. The J gene is TRBJ1-3, the V gene TRBV28, with 7 bases identical to TRBD1. The trim removed 7 bases at V and 4 bases at J, leaving 10 bases unmatched. Germline-derived CDR1 and CDR2 are MDHEN and SYDVKM. There are 15 residues in the CDR3.